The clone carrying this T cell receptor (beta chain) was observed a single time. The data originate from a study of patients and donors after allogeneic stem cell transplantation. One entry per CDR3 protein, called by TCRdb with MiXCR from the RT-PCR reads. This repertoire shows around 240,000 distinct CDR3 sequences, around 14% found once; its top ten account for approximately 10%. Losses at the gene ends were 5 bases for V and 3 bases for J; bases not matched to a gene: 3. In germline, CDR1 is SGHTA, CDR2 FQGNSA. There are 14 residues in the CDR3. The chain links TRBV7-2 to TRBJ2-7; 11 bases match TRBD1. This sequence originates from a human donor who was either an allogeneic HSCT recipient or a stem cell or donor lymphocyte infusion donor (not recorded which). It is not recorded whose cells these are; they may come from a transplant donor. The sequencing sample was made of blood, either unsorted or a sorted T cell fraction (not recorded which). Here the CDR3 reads CASSDGTGGYEQYF. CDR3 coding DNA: TGTGCCAGCAGCGACGGGACAGGGGGCTACGAGCAGTACTTC.